This T cell receptor (beta chain) appears in the sequencing data of a study of beta chain features in type 1 diabetes. This clone was seen a handful of times. The antigen remains undetermined. Overall study results and limits: Shorter TCRB CDR3s, moderately but significantly so, were found in Type 1 diabetes patients in all four CD4+ subsets. Equally in patients and controls, shorter templates might have been favored by PCR.

With V trimmed by 6 bases and J by 1 base, 1 base remained unmatched. Germline values: CDR1 SQVTM, CDR2 ANQGSEA. The CDR3 loop spans 14 amino acids. TCRB transcripts that were expressed got sequenced, as all of the isolated RNA had been reverse transcribed. Produced via immunoSEQ multiplex PCR; TCRdb's table is partial and in-frame only. The sample carries almost 250,000 clones, 12% to 15% recorded once. The chain carries TRBV29-1 and TRBJ2-3, with 13 bases that match TRBD2. This sequence was found in a middle-aged woman in good health. What was sequenced was naive CD4+ T cells from blood. The CDR3 sequence: CSVTSGGGTDTQYF. Written as DNA, the CDR3 is TGCAGCGTAACTAGCGGGGGGGGCACAGATACGCAGTATTTT.